This T cell receptor (beta chain) comes out of a study of neurological immune-mediated disorders. With V trimmed by 5 bases and J by 3 bases, 1 base remained unmatched. This CDR3 has 13 amino acids. Germline CDR1 and CDR2: SGHTA and FQGNSA. Every sequencing run generated in excess of 170 million TCR-beta sequences. These sequences covered 15-18 subjects. One entry per CDR3 protein, called by TCRdb with MiXCR from the 5' RACE reads. The repertoire holds 45,000 to 65,000 distinct CDR3 sequences, with roughly 8.4% as singletons. Indicated time point: longitudinal time-point 3. The study drew its healthy controls from blood bank volunteers in Maryland, USA. This clonotype was seen repeatedly, ten times or more.

The sample was PBMCs. The chain has TRBV7-2 and TRBJ1-1; 9 bases line up with TRBD1. This receptor was taken from a woman between 40 and 55 years old in good health. In DNA, the CDR3 is TGTGCCAGCAGCCGACAGGGGGACACTGAAGCTTTCTTT. Amino acids: CASSRQGDTEAFF.